This T cell receptor beta chain derives from a study of cytomegalovirus exposure and HLA in healthy donors. Study results and limitations: HLA alleles showed associations with 15,000 to 20,000 TCR beta sequences in a later analysis, at a 0.05 false discovery rate.

A few counts support this clone. Antigen unknown. With V trimmed by 4 bases and J by 8 bases, 8 bases remained unmatched. CDR3 size: 14 residues. The V gene's germline CDR1 is SGHAT and CDR2 FQNNGV. It was with 60 Vbeta and 13 Jbeta primers that the PCR ran. Profiling relied on immunoSEQ multiplex PCR, and the TCRdb table lists in-frame clones only, not all of them. The sample has about 140,000 clones; nearly 80% are singletons. Specimen: PBMCs. J is TRBJ2-4 and V is TRBV11-2; 7 bases align to TRBD2. This sequence was found in a woman in her thirties or forties in good health and CMV-seronegative. In DNA, the CDR3 is TGTGCCAGCAGCTCCCCAAGTGGGGGGGACATTCAGTACTTC. Amino acid sequence: CASSSPSGGDIQYF.